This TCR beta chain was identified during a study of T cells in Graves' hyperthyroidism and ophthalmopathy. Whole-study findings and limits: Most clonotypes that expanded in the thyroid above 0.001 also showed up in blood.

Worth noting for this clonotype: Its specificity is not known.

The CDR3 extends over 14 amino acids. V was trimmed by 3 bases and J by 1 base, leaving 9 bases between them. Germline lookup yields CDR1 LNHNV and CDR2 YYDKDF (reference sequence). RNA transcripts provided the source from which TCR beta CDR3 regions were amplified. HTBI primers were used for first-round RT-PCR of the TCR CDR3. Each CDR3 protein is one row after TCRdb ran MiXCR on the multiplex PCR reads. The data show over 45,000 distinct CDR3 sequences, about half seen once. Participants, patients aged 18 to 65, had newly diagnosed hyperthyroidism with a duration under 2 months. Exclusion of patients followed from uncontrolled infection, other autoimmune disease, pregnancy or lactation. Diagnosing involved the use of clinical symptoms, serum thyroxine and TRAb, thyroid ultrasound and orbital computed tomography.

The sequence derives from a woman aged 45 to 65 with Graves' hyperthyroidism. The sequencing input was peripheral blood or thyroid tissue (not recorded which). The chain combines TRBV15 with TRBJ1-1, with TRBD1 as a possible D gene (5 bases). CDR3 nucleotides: TGTGCCACCAGCAGCTATGACAGGAACACTGAAGCTTTCTTT. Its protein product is CATSSYDRNTEAFF.